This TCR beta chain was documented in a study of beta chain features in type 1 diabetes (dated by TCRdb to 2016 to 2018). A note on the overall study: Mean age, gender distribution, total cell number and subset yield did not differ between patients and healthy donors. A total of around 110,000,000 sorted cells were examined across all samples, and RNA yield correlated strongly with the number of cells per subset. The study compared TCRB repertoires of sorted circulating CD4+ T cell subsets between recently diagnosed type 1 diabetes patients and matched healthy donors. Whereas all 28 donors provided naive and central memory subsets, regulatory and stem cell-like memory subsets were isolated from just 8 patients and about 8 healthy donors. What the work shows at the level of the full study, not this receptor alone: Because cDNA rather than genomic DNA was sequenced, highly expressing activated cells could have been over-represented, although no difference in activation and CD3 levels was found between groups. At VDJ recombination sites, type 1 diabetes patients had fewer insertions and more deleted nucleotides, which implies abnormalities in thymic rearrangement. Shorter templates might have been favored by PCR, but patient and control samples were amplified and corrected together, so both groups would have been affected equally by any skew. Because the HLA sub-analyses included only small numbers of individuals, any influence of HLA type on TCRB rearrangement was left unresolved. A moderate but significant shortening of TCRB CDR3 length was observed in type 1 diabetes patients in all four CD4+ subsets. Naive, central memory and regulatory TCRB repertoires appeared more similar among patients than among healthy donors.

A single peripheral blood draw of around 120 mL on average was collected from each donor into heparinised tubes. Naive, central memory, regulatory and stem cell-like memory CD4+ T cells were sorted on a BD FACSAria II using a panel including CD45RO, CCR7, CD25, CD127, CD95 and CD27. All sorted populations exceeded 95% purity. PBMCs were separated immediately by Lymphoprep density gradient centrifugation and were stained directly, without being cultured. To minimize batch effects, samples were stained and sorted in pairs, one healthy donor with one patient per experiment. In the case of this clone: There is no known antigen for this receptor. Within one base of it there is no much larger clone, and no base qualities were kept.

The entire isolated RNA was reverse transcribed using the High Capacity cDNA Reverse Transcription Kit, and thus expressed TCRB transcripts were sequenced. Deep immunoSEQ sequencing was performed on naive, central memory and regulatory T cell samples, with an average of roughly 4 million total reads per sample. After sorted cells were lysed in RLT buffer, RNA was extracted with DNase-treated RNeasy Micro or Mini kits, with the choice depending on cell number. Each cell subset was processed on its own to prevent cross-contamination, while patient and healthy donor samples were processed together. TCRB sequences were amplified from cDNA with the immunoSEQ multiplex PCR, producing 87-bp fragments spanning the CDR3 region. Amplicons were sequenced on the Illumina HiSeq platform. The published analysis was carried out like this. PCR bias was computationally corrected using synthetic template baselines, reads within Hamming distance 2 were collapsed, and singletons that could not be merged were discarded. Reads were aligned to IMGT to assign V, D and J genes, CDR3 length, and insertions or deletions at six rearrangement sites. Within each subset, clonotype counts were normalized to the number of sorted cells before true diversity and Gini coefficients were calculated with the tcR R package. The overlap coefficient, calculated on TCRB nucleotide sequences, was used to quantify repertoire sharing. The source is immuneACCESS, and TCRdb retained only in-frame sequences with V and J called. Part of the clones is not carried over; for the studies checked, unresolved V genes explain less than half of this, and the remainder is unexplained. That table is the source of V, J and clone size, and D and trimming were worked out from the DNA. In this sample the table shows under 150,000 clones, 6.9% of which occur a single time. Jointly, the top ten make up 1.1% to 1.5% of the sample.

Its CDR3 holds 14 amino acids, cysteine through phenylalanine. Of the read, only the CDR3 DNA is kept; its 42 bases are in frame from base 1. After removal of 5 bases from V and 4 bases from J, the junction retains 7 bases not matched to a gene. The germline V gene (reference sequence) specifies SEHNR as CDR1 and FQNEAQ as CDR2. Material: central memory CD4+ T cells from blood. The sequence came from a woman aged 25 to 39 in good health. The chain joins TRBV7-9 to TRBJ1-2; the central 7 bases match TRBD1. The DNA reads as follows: TGTGCCAGCAGCCCCAGGACAGGAACCTATGGCTACACCTTC. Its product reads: CASSPRTGTYGYTF.